This T cell receptor beta chain was recorded in a study of blood T cell repertoires in COVID-19. Study information: Sources were T cells, B-cell-depleted T cells, or PBMCs; the material itself was cDNA or gDNA.

Per germline, CDR1 LGHNA and CDR2 YNFKEQ. V lost 0 bases to trimming and J lost 4 bases, with 10 bases between them. The CDR3 is made up of 15 amino acids. The authors' processing: Reference gene primer amplification gave estimated nucleated cell counts. Produced via immunoSEQ multiplex PCR; TCRdb's table is partial and in-frame only. The V and J calls and clone size were taken over from that table, and D and trimming were inferred from the DNA. The sample includes about 220,000 clones, about 80% seen only once; the top ten take approximately 1.4%. Individuals aged about 18 to 89 years were recruited from some 26 US areas. Cohorts were based on clinical histories the participants reported.

This TCR derives from a woman in her forties with acute COVID-19. Sequencing used PBMCs or T cells enriched from blood (not recorded which). The genes are TRBV4-2 and TRBJ2-1; no reliable D call. This CDR3 reads CASSQELAGYNEQFF. DNA of the CDR3: TGTGCCAGCAGCCAAGAGTTGGCAGGATACAATGAGCAGTTCTTC.